The present T cell receptor beta chain was sequenced within a study of blood T cell repertoires in COVID-19. Across the study: Sources were T cells, B-cell-depleted T cells, or PBMCs; the material itself was cDNA or gDNA.

This CDR3 has 19 residues. J lost 2 bases, V lost 6 bases, and 19 bases had no gene match. CDR1 is SGHRS and CDR2 is YFSETQ in the germline V gene. The protocol was immunoSEQ multiplex PCR, while the TCRdb copy is restricted to in-frame clones and leaves out a portion. Seen here are some 200,000 clones, about four fifths observed once, and the top ten hold over 9.5%. The chain uses TRBV5-1 and TRBJ1-2; 10 bases match TRBD1. Input material: PBMCs or T cells enriched from blood (not recorded which). This receptor was taken from a man aged 35 to 55 who had recovered from COVID-19. The CDR3 spells CASKISTSRGQGRNYGYTF. In nucleotides, the CDR3 is TGCGCCAGCAAAATCTCCACGTCCAGGGGACAGGGGCGGAACTATGGCTACACCTTC.